This T cell receptor beta chain was sequenced during a study of T cells in Graves' hyperthyroidism and ophthalmopathy. Germline V gives CDR1 MNHEY, CDR2 SVGEGT. The CDR3 is made up of 13 amino acids. V lost 10 bases, J lost 4 bases, and 16 bases lay in between. TCR beta CDR3 sequences were amplified from RNA transcripts. The primer set for the first-round RT-PCR of the TCR CDR3 was HTBI. TCRdb analysed the multiplex PCR reads with MiXCR anew, one entry per CDR3 protein. The data hold about 610,000 distinct CDR3 sequences, with roughly 14% observed a single time. Broader study findings: It was a median about 7.1 months before onset that the model predicted ophthalmopathy.

This clonotype has ten or more counts. Its antigen is unidentified. A much larger clone lies one base from this, so it may be a read error. Uncontrolled infection, other autoimmune disease, pregnancy or lactation led to exclusion. Diagnostic assessment was based on clinical symptoms, serum thyroxine and TRAb, thyroid ultrasound and orbital computed tomography. Input material: blood. The V gene is TRBV6-2 or TRBV6-3, the J gene TRBJ2-5; perhaps TRBD1 as D (6 bases). The source is a woman between 40 and 55 years old with Graves' ophthalmopathy. The DNA of the CDR3 is TGTGCCATCCTAGGGGGAAACAGAGAGACCCAGTACTTC. Residues: CAILGGNRETQYF.